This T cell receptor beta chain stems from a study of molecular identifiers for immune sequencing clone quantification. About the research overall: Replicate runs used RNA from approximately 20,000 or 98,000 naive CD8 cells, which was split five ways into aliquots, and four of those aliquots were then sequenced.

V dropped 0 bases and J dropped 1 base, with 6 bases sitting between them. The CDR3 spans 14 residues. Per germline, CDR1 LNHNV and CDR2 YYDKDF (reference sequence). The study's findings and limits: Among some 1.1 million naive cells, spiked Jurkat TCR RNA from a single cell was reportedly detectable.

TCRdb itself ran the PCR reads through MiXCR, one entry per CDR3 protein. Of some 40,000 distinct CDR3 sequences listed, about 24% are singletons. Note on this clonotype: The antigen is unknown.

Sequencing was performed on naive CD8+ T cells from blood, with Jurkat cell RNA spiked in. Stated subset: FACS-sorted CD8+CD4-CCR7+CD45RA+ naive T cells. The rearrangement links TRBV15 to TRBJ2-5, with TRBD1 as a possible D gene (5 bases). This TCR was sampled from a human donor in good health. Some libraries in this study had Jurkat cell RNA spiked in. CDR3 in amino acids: CATSRETAQETQYF. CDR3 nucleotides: TGTGCCACCAGCAGAGAGACAGCCCAAGAGACCCAGTACTTC.